This T cell receptor beta chain was profiled in a study of cytomegalovirus exposure and HLA in healthy donors. Study summary: Earlier work reported 90 million to 120 million unique TCR beta sequences from some 170 million T cells. General study results and limits: Later work associated roughly 15,000 TCR beta sequences with HLA alleles at 0.05 false discovery rate. The authors later linked a missense DCLRE1C variant to TCR beta V- and J-gene trimming.

This CDR3 is built from 12 residues. Germline CDR1 is SEHNR and CDR2 is FQNEAQ (reference sequence). At the time of sampling, donors were nominally healthy, though unrecorded immune exposures were likely. Comments on this clone: As yet, its antigen is unknown. A junction end diverges from the germline sequence, so it may reflect a read error. The sample contains more than one DNA sequence encoding this CDR3.

The PCR ran on 60 Vbeta and 13 Jbeta primers. Sequenced by immunoSEQ multiplex PCR; TCRdb stores in-frame clones only, minus some. This sample yields tens of thousands of clones, of which 80% are seen a single time; roughly 32% belongs to the top ten. The V gene is TRBV7-9, the J gene TRBJ1-5, with D uncertain. The sample comprised PBMCs. The clonotype originates from a man between 50 and 59 years old in good health and CMV-seropositive. The CDR3 region is CSSSLSNQPQHF. For the CDR3, the DNA is TGTTCCAGCAGCCTAAGCAATCAGCCCCAGCATTTT.